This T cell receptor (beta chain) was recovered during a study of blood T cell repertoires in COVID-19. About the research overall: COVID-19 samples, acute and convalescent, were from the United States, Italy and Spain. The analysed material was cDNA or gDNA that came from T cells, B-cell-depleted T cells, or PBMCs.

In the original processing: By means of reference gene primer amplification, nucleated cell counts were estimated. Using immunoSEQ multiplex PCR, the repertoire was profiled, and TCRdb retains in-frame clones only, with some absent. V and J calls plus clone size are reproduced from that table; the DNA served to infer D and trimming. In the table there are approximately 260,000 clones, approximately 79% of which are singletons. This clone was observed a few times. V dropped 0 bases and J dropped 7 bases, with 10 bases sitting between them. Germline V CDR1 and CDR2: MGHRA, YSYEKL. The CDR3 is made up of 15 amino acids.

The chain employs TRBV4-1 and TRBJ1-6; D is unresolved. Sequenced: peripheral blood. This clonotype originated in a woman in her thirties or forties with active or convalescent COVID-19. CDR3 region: CASSQDLRWNSPLHF. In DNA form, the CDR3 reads TGCGCCAGCAGCCAAGATTTACGGTGGAATTCACCCCTCCACTTT.